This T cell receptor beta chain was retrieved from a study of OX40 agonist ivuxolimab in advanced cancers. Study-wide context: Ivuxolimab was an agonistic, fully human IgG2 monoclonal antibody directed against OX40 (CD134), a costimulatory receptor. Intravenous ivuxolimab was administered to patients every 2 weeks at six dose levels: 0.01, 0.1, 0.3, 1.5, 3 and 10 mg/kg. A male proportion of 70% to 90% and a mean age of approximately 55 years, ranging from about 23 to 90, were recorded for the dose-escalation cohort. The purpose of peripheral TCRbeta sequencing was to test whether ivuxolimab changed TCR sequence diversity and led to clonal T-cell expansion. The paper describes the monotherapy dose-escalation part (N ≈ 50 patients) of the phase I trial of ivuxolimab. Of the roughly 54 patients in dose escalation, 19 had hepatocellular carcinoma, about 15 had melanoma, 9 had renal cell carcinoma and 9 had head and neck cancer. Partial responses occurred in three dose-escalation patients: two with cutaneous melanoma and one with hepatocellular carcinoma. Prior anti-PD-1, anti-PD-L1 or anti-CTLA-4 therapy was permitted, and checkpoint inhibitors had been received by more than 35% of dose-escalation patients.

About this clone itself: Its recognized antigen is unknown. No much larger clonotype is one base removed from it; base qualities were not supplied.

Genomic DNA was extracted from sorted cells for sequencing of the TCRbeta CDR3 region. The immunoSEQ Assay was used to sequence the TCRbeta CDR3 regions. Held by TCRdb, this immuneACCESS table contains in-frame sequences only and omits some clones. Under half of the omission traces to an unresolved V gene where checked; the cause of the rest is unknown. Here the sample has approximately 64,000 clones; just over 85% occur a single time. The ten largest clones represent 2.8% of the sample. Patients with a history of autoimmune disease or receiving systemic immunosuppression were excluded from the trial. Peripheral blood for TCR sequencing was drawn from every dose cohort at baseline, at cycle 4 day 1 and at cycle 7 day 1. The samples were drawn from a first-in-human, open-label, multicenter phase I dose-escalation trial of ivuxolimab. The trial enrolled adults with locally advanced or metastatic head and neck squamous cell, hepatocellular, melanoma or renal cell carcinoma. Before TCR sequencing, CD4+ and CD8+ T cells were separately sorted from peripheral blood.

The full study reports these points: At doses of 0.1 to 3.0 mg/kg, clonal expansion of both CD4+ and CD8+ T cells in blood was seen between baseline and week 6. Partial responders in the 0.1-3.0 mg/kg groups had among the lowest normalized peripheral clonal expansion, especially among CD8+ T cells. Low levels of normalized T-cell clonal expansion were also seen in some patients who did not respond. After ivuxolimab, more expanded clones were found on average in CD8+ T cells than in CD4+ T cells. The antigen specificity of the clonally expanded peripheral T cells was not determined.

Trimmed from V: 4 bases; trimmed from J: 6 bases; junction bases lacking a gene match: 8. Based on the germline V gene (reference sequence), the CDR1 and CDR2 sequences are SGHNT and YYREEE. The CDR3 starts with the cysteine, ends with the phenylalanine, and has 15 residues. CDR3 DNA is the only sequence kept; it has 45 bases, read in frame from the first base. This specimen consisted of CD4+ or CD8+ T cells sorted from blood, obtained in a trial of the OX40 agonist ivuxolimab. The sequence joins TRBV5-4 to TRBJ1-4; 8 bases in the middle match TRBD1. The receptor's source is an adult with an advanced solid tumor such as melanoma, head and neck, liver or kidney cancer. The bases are TGTGCCAGCAGCCCCCGACAGGGGAGAGATGAAAAACTGTTTTTT. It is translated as CASSPRQGRDEKLFF.